Each of the 22 T cell receptor beta chains below was sequenced from the same sample in a study of CXCR3-negative and CXCR3-positive naive CD8 T cells. With UMI labels, 5' RACE was used to prepare the TRB cDNA libraries. TCRdb reanalyzed the 5' RACE reads, giving one entry per CDR3 protein sequence and no DNA. The sample's table shows roughly 24,000 distinct CDR3 sequences. Sequencing used naive CXCR3- CD8+ T cells from blood. As to subset: CD45RO-CCR7+CD27+CD95- naive CD8+ T cells lacking CXCR3 (TNR3-). Receptors were obtained from a human donor in good health. Some clones in this sample may be carry-over from other donors' samples.

CDR3 amino acids: CSARDMMGEETQYF. The rearrangement joins TRBV20-1 to TRBJ2-5; TCRdb names TRBD1, which stays unverified in the absence of DNA. Germline-derived CDR1 and CDR2 are DFQATT and SNEGSKA (reference sequence). The length of the CDR3 is 14 residues.

The gene calls are TRBV29-1 and TRBJ2-1; as DNA is missing, the TRBD1 call by TCRdb cannot be tested. This CDR3 spans 15 amino acids. The germline gives CDR1 SQVTM, CDR2 ANQGSEA. The CDR3 loop reads CSVETPDTEDNEQFF.

The chain combines TRBV7-9 with TRBJ1-5; TCRdb's assignment of TRBD1 cannot be checked, as there is no DNA. The CDR3 consists of 14 residues. Germline V CDR1 and CDR2: SEHNR, FQNEAQ (reference sequence). The CDR3 region is CASSPTGGAQPQHF.

The chain combines TRBV3-1 with TRBJ2-1; without DNA, the TCRdb call of TRBD1 cannot be checked. Germline V gene lookup returns CDR1 LGHDT and CDR2 YNNKEL (reference sequence). The CDR3 loop spans 15 amino acids. The CDR3 loop reads CASRRTGAKYNEQFF.

The V and J genes are TRBV7-2 and TRBJ2-3; the TCRdb D gene call, TRBD2, has no DNA to confirm it. This CDR3 is built from 16 residues. CDR1 and CDR2 from the germline V gene are SGHTA and FQGNSA. The CDR3 here is CASSLGTSGVTDTQYF.

The chain carries TRBV5-1 and TRBJ2-3; no DNA is available, so the TRBD2 call from TCRdb remains unchecked. The CDR3 extends over 19 amino acids. Germline assignment: CDR1 SGHRS and CDR2 YFSETQ. CDR3 amino acids: CASSLDGTEREGSTDTQYF.

The rearrangement joins TRBV28 to TRBJ2-1; the TCRdb D gene call, TRBD2, has no DNA to confirm it. CDR1 and CDR2 from the germline V gene are MDHEN and SYDVKM. This CDR3 comprises 13 residues. The CDR3 spells CATKDSGNNEQFF.

The rearrangement links TRBV4-3 to TRBJ2-5; TCRdb's D call of TRBD2 is untestable without DNA. The CDR3 runs to 18 residues. Germline CDR1 reads LGHNA; CDR2 reads YSLEER. The CDR3 is CASSQSAGASGGQETQYF.

This chain joins TRBV4-3 and TRBJ2-1. CDR3 size: 15 residues. Germline CDR1 LGHNA, CDR2 YSLEER. The CDR3 spells CASSRESDLNNEQFF.

The CDR3 sequence: CASSSDTTDTQYF. V gene TRBV13 combines with J gene TRBJ2-3; TCRdb reports TRBD1, a call that lacks DNA to check it against. The CDR3 is made up of 13 amino acids. Germline CDR1 PRHDT, CDR2 FYEKMQ (reference sequence).

The chain employs TRBV6-6 and TRBJ1-5; TCRdb designates TRBD1, a call that cannot be tested without DNA. Germline-derived CDR1 and CDR2 are MNHNY and SVGAGI (reference sequence). The CDR3 loop spans 16 amino acids. This CDR3 is CASSPIPGGSNQPQHF.

The chain carries TRBV29-1 and TRBJ2-2. The CDR3 length is 12 residues. Germline CDR1 and CDR2: SQVTM and ANQGSEA. The CDR3 spells CSVEKNTGELFF.

The chain carries TRBV5-1 and TRBJ2-7. Germline CDR1 SGHRS, CDR2 YFSETQ. The CDR3 extends over 15 amino acids. CDR3 amino acids: CASTPKARSSYEQYF.

CDR3 sequence: CASSVLGRDEQYF. The chain employs TRBV2 and TRBJ2-7. Germline V CDR1 and CDR2: SNHLY, FYNNEI. CDR3 length equals 13 residues.

The rearrangement joins TRBV7-2 to TRBJ2-1; TCRdb gives TRBD1 as the D gene, but with no DNA this cannot be confirmed. Germline values: CDR1 SGHTA, CDR2 FQGNSA. The CDR3 has 16 residues. CDR3 in amino acids: CASSQAADRYAGEQFF.

The rearrangement joins TRBV10-2 to TRBJ1-2; TCRdb designates TRBD1, a call that cannot be tested without DNA. CDR3 length: 13 residues. CDR1 WSHSY and CDR2 SAAADI come from the germline V gene. The CDR3 is CASNAGEGYGYTF.

The chain recombines TRBV10-3 with TRBJ1-1; absent DNA, TCRdb's TRBD1 call cannot be checked. Germline V gene data show CDR1 as ENHRY and CDR2 as SYGVKD. The CDR3 runs 14 residues. CDR3 in amino acids: CAITIGGTDTEAFF.

The chain is built from TRBV13 and TRBJ2-7; the TRBD1 assignment by TCRdb is unverifiable without DNA. The CDR3 spans 16 residues. Germline V gene data show CDR1 as PRHDT and CDR2 as FYEKMQ (reference sequence). The CDR3 reads CASSFSGTGASYEQYF.

This clonotype is called medium-sized based on its frequency. This rearrangement joins TRBV4-3 to TRBJ1-2. There are 16 residues in the CDR3. Germline-derived CDR1 and CDR2 are LGHNA and YSLEER. The CDR3 here is CASSQDLMGIEYGYTF.

The chain recombines TRBV29-1 with TRBJ1-3. The CDR3 runs 13 residues. Looked up from germline, CDR1 is SQVTM and CDR2 is ANQGSEA. The CDR3 loop is CSVQGDSGNTIYF. The variable domain in full, with the rest retrieved from reference TRBV29-1 and TRBJ1-3, is SAVISQKPSRDICQRGTSLTIQCQVDSQVTMMFWYRQQPGQSLTLIATANQGSEATYESGFVIDKFPISRPNLTFSTLTVSNMSPEDSSIYLCSVQGDSGNTIYFGEGSWLTVV.

This clonotype is classed as medium-sized by frequency. The chain uses TRBV7-3 and TRBJ2-1; checking the TCRdb D call of TRBD2 is not possible without DNA. There are 14 residues in the CDR3. CDR1 is SGHTA and CDR2 is FQGTGA in the germline V gene. The CDR3 loop reads CASSAGLAGVEQFF.

The chain uses TRBV27 and TRBJ1-1. The CDR3 sequence is 14 residues long. Looked up from germline, CDR1 is MNHEY and CDR2 is SMNVEV (reference sequence). CDR3 sequence reads: CASSPRDENTEAFF.